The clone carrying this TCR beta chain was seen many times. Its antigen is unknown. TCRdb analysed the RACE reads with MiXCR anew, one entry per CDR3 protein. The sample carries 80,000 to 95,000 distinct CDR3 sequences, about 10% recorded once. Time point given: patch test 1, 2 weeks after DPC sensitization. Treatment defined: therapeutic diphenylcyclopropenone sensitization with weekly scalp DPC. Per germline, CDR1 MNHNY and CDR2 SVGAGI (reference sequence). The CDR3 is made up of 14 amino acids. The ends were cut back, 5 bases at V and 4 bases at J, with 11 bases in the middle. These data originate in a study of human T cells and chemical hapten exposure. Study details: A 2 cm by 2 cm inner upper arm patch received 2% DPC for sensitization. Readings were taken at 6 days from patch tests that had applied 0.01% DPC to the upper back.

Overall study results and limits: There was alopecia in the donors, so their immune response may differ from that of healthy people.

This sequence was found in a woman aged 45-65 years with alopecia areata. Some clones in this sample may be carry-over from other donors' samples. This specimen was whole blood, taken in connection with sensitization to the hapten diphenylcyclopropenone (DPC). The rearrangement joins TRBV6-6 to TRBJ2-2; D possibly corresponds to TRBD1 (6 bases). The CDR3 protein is CASSGQRTTGELFF. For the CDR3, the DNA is TGTGCCAGCAGTGGACAGCGAACCACCGGGGAGCTGTTTTTT.